The 14 T cell receptor beta chains presented below share a single source sample, sequenced in a study of blood T cells in healthy people across ages. It was with a sample-barcoded 5' primer and a J-beta primer mix that a second PCR of roughly 7 to 11 cycles was run. TCRdb processed the 5' RACE reads anew with MiXCR; each CDR3 protein has one entry. The sample contains roughly 2 million distinct CDR3 sequences, around 50% of which appear only once. Sequencing input: blood. The source of these receptors is a woman between 40 and 55 years old in good health.

V is TRBV7-2 and J is TRBJ2-5, with 10 bases that match TRBD1. After removal of 5 bases from V and 5 bases from J, the junction contained 11 bases not matched to a gene. The germline V gene encodes CDR1 SGHTA and CDR2 FQGNSA. CDR3 length equals 16 residues. CDR3 sequence reads: CASSPQTGGVRETQYF. In nucleotides, the CDR3 is TGTGCCAGCAGCCCCCAGACAGGGGGCGTAAGGGAGACCCAGTACTTC.

This clonotype has only a few counts. The chain carries TRBV7-9 and TRBJ2-7; D not resolved. Germline V gene sequence: CDR1 SEHNR, CDR2 FQNEAQ (reference sequence). The germline V and J ends were trimmed by 7 bases and 3 bases, with 7 bases remaining between them. This CDR3 has 11 residues. The CDR3 sequence: CASMGNYEQYF. The CDR3 region has the DNA TGTGCCAGCATGGGCAACTACGAGCAGTACTTC.

J is TRBJ1-2 and V is TRBV4-2, with 8 bases aligning to TRBD1. The CDR3 sequence is 16 residues long. Germline V gives CDR1 LGHNA, CDR2 YNFKEQ. Germline trimming cut 0 bases from V and 4 bases from J; bases unmatched to any gene: 7. CDR3 region: CASSQEDREIPYGYTF. Here the CDR3 DNA reads TGTGCCAGCAGCCAAGAGGACAGGGAGATCCCCTATGGCTACACCTTC.

A few counts support this clonotype. V and J are TRBV12-3 or TRBV12-4 and TRBJ2-7; D is unresolved. The CDR3 is made up of 13 amino acids. The V end was cut by 6 bases, the J end by 2 bases, with 11 bases between. CDR3 amino acids: CASSLRTTYEQYF. The CDR3 DNA is TGTGCCAGCAGCCTCCGGACCACCTACGAGCAGTACTTC.

This chain connects TRBV28 to TRBJ2-5; 9 nucleotides match TRBD1. Germline lookup yields CDR1 MDHEN and CDR2 SYDVKM. This CDR3 comprises 18 residues. V shed 6 bases, J shed 2 bases, and the junction held 16 bases outside the gene matches. DNA for the CDR3: TGTGCCAGCAGGTTACTGGGACAGGGAAACTACCTTCAAGAGACCCAGTACTTC. It is translated as CASRLLGQGNYLQETQYF.

The chain links TRBV18 to TRBJ1-4, with D uncertain. Germline V gene data show CDR1 as KGHSH and CDR2 as LQKENI. The ends were cut back, 2 bases at V and 0 bases at J, with 10 bases in the middle. CDR3 length equals 16 residues. The CDR3 protein is CASSPETRPTNEKLFF. CDR3 sequence (DNA): TGTGCCAGCTCACCAGAGACTCGCCCAACTAATGAAAAACTGTTTTTT.

This clonotype was observed a few times. The rearrangement links TRBV4-1 to TRBJ2-7; 10 nucleotides align to TRBD2. Germline V gene data show CDR1 as MGHRA and CDR2 as YSYEKL. The CDR3 covers 15 residues. V lost 5 bases, J lost 2 bases, and 6 bases stayed unmatched. In nucleotides, the CDR3 is TGCGCCAGCAGCGCTAGCGGGGGAAACACCTACGAGCAGTACTTC. Translating it yields CASSASGGNTYEQYF.

The chain employs TRBV20-1 and TRBJ2-3, with TRBD1 identical over 7 bases. The CDR3 runs 12 residues. CDR1 is DFQATT, CDR2 SNEGSKA, per germline (reference sequence). J gave up 9 bases and V 1 base, and 4 bases lay outside the gene matches. CDR3 region: CSARGEQGTQYF. CDR3 bases: TGCAGTGCTAGAGGGGAACAGGGGACGCAGTATTTT.

A word on this clonotype: A junction boundary mismatches the germline segment, possibly from a read error. V is TRBV3-1 and J is TRBJ2-7, with TRBD1 matching 8 bases. From germline, CDR1 is LGHDT and CDR2 YNNKEL (reference sequence). The CDR3 has 16 residues. CDR3 sequence: CVSSQDYRRQGHEQYF. CDR3 in DNA: TGTGTCAGCAGCCAAGATTACCGACGACAGGGGCACGAGCAGTACTTC.

This chain uses TRBV20-1 with TRBJ2-1; D is possibly TRBD1 or TRBD2 (6 bases each). CDR1 DFQATT and CDR2 SNEGSKA come from the germline V gene (reference sequence). The CDR3 contains 16 residues. Trimming took 0 bases from V and 6 from J, leaving 18 bases between them. This CDR3 is CSARDLSGKGGNEQFF. The CDR3 DNA sequence: TGCAGTGCTAGAGATTTGTCGGGAAAGGGGGGCAATGAGCAGTTCTTC.

This clonotype was detected ten times or more. The genes are TRBV29-1 and TRBJ2-5; D remains unclear. CDR3 size: 13 residues. The germline V and J ends were trimmed by 7 bases and 1 base, with 13 bases remaining between them. Germline CDR1 SQVTM, CDR2 ANQGSEA. The CDR3 is CSGRAGLQETQYF. For the CDR3, the DNA is TGCAGCGGTCGCGCTGGGCTCCAAGAGACCCAGTACTTC.

The V call is TRBV10-3, the J call TRBJ2-5; 10 nucleotides agree with TRBD2. The CDR3 loop spans 15 amino acids. Germline values: CDR1 ENHRY, CDR2 SYGVKD. V shed 10 bases, J shed 2 bases, and the junction held 10 bases outside the gene matches. Here the CDR3 DNA reads TGTGCCACCATCGATAGCGGGGGGCAACAAGAGACCCAGTACTTC. It specifies CATIDSGGQQETQYF.

This clonotype was seen a few times. This chain uses TRBV6-2 or TRBV6-3 with TRBJ2-1, with D possibly TRBD1 on 6 matching bases. The CDR3 loop spans 14 amino acids. The germline V and J ends were trimmed by 1 base and 8 bases, with 12 bases remaining between them. CDR1 and CDR2 (germline): MNHEY, SVGEGT. The DNA for the CDR3 is TGTGCCAGCAGTTACTATACAGGGTATCATGAGCAGTTCTTC. It specifies CASSYYTGYHEQFF.

The V gene is TRBV24-1, the J gene TRBJ1-1; the D is unclear. The CDR3 has 11 amino acids. Trimming stripped 10 bases from V and 5 bases from J, with 10 bases between. CDR1 and CDR2 from the germline V gene are KGHDR and SFDVKD. The CDR3 spells CATSMGTEAFF. The CDR3 coding sequence is TGTGCCACGAGCATGGGGACTGAAGCTTTCTTT.